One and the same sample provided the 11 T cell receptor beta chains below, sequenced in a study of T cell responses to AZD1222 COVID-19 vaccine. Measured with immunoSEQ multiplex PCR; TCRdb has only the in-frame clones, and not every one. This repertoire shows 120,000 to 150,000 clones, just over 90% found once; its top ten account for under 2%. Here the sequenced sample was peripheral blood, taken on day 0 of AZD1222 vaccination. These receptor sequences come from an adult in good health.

This CDR3 is CASSHRANTEAFF. The CDR3 DNA follows: TGTGCCAGCAGTCATCGGGCGAACACTGAAGCTTTCTTT. The chain couples TRBV6-5 to TRBJ1-1; D unclear. The CDR3 has 13 amino acids. The germline CDR1 and CDR2 sequences are MNHEY and SVGAGI. Trimming cost V 5 bases and J 1 base, with 8 bases left between them.

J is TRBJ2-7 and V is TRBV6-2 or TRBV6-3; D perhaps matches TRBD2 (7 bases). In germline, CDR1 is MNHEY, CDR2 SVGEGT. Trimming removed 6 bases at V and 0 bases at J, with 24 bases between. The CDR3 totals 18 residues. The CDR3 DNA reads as TGTGCCAGCAGCCCGCGCCACGGACAGCGGGGATACTCCTACGAGCAGTACTTC. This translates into CASSPRHGQRGYSYEQYF.

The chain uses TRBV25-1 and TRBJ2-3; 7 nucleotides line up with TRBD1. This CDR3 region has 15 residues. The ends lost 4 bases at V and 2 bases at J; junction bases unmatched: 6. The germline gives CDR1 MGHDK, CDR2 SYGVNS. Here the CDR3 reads CASSGYRGNTDTQYF. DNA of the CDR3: TGTGCCAGCAGTGGGTACAGGGGAAACACAGATACGCAGTATTTT.

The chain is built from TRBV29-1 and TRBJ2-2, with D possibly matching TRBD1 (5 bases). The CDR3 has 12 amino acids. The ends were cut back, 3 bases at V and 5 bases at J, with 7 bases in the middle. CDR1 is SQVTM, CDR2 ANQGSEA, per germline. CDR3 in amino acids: CSVDQGTGELFF. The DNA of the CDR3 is TGCAGCGTTGATCAGGGAACCGGGGAGCTGTTTTTT.

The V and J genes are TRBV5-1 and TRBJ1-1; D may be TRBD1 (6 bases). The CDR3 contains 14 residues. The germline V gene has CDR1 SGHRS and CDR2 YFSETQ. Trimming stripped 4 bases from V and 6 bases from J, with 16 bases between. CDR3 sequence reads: CASSTNLQGPEAFF. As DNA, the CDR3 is TGCGCCAGCAGCACTAATTTACAGGGTCCTGAAGCTTTCTTT. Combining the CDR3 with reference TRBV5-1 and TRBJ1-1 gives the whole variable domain KAGVTQTPRYLIKTRGQQVTLSCSPISGHRSVSWYQQTPGQGLQFLFEYFSETQRNKGNFPGRFSGRQFSNSRSEMNVSTLELGDSALYLCASSTNLQGPEAFFGQGTRLTVV.

The CDR3 DNA follows: TGTGCCAGCAGTTCCCTTTTAAGGGGCGCGGGCTATGGCTACACCTTC. Its translation is CASSSLLRGAGYGYTF. This rearrangement joins TRBV27 to TRBJ1-2; a weak D match, TRBD1 (5 bases). Trimming cost V 4 bases and J 4 bases, with 19 bases left between them. CDR3 length: 16 amino acids. Germline-derived CDR1 and CDR2 are MNHEY and SMNVEV (reference sequence).

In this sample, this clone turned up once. The CDR3 loop reads CAISESGRGQPQHF. In DNA form, the CDR3 reads TGTGCCATCAGTGAGTCGGGGAGGGGACAGCCCCAGCATTTT. The chain recombines TRBV10-3 with TRBJ1-5, with D maybe TRBD1 (5 bases). CDR3 length: 14 amino acids. Germline V gene sequence: CDR1 ENHRY, CDR2 SYGVKD. V lost 0 bases, J lost 7 bases, and 10 bases lay in between.

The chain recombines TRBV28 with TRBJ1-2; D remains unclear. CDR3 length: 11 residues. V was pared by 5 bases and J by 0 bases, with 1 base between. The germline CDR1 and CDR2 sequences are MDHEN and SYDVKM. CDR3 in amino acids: CASSPNYGYTF. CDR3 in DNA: TGTGCCAGCAGTCCTAACTATGGCTACACCTTC.

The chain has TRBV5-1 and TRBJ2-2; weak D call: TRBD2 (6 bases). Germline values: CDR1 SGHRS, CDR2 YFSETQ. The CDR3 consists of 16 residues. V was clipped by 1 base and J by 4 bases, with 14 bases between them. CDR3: CASSLLSGQSTGELFF. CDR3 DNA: TGCGCCAGCAGCTTGCTTAGCGGACAATCCACCGGGGAGCTGTTTTTT.

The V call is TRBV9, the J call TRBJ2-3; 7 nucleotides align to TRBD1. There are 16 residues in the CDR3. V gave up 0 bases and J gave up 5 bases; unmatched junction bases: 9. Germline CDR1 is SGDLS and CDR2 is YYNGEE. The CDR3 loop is CASSVAEGAVQDTQYF. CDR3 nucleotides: TGTGCCAGCAGCGTAGCCGAGGGGGCAGTACAAGATACGCAGTATTTT.

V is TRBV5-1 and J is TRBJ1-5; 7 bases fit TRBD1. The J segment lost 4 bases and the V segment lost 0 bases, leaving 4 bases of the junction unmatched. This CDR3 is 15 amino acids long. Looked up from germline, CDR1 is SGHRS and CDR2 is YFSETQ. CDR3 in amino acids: CASSLVGGKNQPQHF. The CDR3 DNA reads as TGCGCCAGCAGCTTGGTAGGGGGCAAGAATCAGCCCCAGCATTTT.